The subject of this entry is one T cell receptor beta chain. The data were taken from a study of blood T cell repertoires in COVID-19. Germline trimming cut 6 bases from V and 2 bases from J; bases unmatched to any gene: 1. Germline CDR1 and CDR2: MGHRA and YSYEKL. The CDR3 runs to 16 residues. This table comes from immunoSEQ multiplex PCR, and its TCRdb copy is limited to in-frame clones, with some not included. In the table there are some 160,000 clones, around 80% of which are singletons. Sequencing input: PBMCs or T cells enriched from blood (not recorded which). The clonotype was recovered from a woman aged 60 to 75 who had recovered from COVID-19. The chain employs TRBV4-1 and TRBJ2-2, with 15 positions matching TRBD2. CDR3 nucleotide sequence: TGCGCCAGCAGGGGACTAGCGGGAGGAAACACCGGGGAGCTGTTTTTT. As protein: CASRGLAGGNTGELFF.